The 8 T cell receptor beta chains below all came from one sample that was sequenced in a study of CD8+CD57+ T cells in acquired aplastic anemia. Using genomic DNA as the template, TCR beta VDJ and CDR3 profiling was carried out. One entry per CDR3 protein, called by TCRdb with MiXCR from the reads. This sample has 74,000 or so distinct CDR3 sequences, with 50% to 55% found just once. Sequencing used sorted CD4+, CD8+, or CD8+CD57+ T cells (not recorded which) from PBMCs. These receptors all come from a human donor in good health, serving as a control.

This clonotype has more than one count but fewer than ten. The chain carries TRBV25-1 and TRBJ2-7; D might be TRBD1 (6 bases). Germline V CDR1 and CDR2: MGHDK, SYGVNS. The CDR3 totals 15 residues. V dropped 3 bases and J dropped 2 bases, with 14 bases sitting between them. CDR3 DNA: TGTGCCAGCAGTGAGTATCAGGGGTTAGCCTACGAGCAGTACTTC. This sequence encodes CASSEYQGLAYEQYF.

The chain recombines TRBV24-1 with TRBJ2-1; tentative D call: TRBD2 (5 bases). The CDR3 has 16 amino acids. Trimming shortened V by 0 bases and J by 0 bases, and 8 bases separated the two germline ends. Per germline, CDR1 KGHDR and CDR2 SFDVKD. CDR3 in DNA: TGTGCCACCAGTGATTTGGGACGGGACTCCTACAATGAGCAGTTCTTC. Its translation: CATSDLGRDSYNEQFF.

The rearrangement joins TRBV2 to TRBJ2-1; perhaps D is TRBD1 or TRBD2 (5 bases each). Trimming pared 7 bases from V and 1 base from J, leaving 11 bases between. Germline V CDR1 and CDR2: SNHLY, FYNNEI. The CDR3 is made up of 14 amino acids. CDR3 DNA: TGTGCCAGCATCGGGGCAGGATCCTACAATGAGCAGTTCTTC. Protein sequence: CASIGAGSYNEQFF.

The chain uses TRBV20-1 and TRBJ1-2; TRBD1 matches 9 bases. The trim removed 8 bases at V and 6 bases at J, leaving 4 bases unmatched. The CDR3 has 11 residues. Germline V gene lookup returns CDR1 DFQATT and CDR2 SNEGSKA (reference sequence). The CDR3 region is CSTRTGDGYTF. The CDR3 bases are TGCAGTACGAGGACAGGGGATGGCTACACCTTC.

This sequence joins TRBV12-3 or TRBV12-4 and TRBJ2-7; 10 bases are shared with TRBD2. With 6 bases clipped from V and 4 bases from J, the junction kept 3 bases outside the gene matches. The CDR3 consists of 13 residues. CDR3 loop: CASSRTSGYEQYF. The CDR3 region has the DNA TGTGCCAGCAGCCGGACTAGCGGTTACGAGCAGTACTTC.

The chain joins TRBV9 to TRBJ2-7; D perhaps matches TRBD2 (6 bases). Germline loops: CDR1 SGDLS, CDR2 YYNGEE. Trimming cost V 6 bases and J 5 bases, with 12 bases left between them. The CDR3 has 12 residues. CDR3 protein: CASTVAVDEQYF. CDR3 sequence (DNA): TGTGCCAGCACGGTAGCGGTGGACGAGCAGTACTTC.

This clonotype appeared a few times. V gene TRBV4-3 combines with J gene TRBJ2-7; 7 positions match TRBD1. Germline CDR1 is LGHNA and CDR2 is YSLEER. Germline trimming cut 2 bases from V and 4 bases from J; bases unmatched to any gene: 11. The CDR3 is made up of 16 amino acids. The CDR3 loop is CASSQFLQGDRYEQYF. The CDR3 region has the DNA TGCGCCAGCAGCCAATTCTTGCAGGGGGATAGATACGAGCAGTACTTC.

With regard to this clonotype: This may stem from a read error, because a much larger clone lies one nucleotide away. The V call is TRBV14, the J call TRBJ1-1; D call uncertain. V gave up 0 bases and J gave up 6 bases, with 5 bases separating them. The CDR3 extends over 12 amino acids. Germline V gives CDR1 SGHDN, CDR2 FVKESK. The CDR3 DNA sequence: TGTGCCAGCAGCCAAGACGGGGCTGAAGCTTTCTTT. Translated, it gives CASSQDGAEAFF.